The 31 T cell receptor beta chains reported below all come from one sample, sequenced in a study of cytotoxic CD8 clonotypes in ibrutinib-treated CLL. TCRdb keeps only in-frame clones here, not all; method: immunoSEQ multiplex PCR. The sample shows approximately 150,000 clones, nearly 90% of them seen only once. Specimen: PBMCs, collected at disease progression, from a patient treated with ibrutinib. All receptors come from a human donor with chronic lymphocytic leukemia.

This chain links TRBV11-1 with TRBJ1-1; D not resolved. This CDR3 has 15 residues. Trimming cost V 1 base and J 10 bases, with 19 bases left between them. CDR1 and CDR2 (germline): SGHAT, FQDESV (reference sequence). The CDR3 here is CASSLGYGRSSRAFF. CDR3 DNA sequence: TGTGCCAGCAGCTTAGGGTACGGCCGCTCCTCTCGAGCTTTCTTT.

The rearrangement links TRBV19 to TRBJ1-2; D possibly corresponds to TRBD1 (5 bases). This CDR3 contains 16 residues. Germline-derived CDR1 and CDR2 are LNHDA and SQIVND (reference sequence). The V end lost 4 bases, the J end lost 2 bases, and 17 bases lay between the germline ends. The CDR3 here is CASSRSGQWGNYGYTF. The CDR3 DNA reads TGTGCCAGTAGTAGAAGTGGGCAGTGGGGCAACTATGGCTACACCTTC.

The CDR3 loop reads CASARTGSYEQYF. CDR3 sequence (DNA): TGTGCCAGCGCCAGGACAGGGTCCTACGAGCAGTACTTC. The chain employs TRBV6-5 and TRBJ2-7, with 8 nucleotides matching TRBD1. The CDR3 is 13 residues long. V dropped 8 bases and J dropped 1; count of bases not matched to a gene: 4. CDR1 is MNHEY, CDR2 SVGAGI, per germline.

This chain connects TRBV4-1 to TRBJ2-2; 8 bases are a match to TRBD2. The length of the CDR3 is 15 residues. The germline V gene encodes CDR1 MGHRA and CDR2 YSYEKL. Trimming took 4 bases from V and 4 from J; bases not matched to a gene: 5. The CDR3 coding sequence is TGCGCCAGCAGCCTCCCCGGGACTAGCACCGGGGAGCTGTTTTTT. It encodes CASSLPGTSTGELFF.

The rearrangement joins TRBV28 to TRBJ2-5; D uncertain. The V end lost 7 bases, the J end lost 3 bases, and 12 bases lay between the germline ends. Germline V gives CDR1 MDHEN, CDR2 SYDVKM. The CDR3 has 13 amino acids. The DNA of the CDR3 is TGTGCCAGCACCCGCCGGCCCAAAGAGACCCAGTACTTC. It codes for CASTRRPKETQYF.

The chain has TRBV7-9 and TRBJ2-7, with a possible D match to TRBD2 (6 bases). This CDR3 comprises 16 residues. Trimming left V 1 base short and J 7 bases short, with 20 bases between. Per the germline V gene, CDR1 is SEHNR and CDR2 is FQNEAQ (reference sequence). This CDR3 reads CASSLGGYKPAGEQYF. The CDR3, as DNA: TGTGCCAGCAGCTTAGGAGGGTACAAACCTGCGGGGGAGCAGTACTTC.

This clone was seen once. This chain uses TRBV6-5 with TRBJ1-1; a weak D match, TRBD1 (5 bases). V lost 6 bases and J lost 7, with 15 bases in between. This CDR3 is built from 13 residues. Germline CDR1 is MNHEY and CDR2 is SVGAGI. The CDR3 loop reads CASSDSLSREAFF. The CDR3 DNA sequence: TGTGCCAGCAGCGACAGTTTAAGTCGTGAAGCTTTCTTT.

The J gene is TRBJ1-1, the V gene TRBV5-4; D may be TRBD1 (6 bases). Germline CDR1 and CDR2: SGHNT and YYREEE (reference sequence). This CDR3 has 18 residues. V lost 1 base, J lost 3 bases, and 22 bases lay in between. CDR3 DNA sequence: TGTGCCAGCAGCTTGCCCGAGTTTCTAGGACAGCCTGACACTGAAGCTTTCTTT. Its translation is CASSLPEFLGQPDTEAFF.

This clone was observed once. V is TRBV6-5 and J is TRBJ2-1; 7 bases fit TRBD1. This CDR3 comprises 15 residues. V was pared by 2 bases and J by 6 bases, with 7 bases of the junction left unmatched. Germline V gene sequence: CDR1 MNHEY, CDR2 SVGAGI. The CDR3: CASSYPTGAGNEQFF. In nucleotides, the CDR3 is TGTGCCAGCAGTTACCCCACAGGGGCCGGCAATGAGCAGTTCTTC.

The CDR3 loop is CASRGGLADSSYEQYF. The DNA for the CDR3 is TGCGCCAGCAGAGGGGGACTAGCGGACAGCTCCTACGAGCAGTACTTC. The rearrangement joins TRBV5-1 to TRBJ2-7; TRBD2 agrees at 11 bases. The V gene end was trimmed by 5 bases and the J gene end by 0 bases; junction bases not matched to a gene: 7. The germline CDR1 and CDR2 sequences are SGHRS and YFSETQ. The CDR3 contains 16 residues.

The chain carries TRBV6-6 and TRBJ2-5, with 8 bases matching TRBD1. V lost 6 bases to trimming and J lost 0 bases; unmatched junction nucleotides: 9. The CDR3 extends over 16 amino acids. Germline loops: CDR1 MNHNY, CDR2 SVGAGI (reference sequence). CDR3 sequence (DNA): TGTGCCAGCAGAAGATTCGGGACAGGTGACCAAGAGACCCAGTACTTC. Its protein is CASRRFGTGDQETQYF.

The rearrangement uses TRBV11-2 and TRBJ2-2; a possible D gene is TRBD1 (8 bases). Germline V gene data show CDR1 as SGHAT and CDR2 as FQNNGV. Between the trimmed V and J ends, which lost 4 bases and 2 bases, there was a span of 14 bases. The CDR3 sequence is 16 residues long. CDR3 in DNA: TGTGCCAGCAGCTGGCACAGGGGGGGAAACACCGGGGAGCTGTTTTTT. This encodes CASSWHRGGNTGELFF.

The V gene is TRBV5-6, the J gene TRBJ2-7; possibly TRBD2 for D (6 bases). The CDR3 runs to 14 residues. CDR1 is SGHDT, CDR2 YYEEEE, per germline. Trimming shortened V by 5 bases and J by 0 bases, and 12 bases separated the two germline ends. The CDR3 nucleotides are TGTGCCAGCAGTCGGGCGGGGACCTCCTACGAGCAGTACTTC. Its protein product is CASSRAGTSYEQYF.

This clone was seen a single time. The DNA of the CDR3 is TGTGCCAGCAGCCAATTAATCGGGCGGAGGACCTACGAGCAGTACTTC. Translation: CASSQLIGRRTYEQYF. J is TRBJ2-7 and V is TRBV14; tentative D call: TRBD2 (5 bases). Germline loops: CDR1 SGHDN, CDR2 FVKESK. With 2 bases removed from V and 2 bases from J, the gap between germline ends came to 16 bases. CDR3 length equals 16 residues.

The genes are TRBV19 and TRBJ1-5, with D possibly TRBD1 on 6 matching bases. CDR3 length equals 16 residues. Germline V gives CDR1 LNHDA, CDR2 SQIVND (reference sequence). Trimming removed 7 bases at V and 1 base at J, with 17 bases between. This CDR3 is CASITWGAASNQPQHF. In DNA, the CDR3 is TGTGCCAGTATCACATGGGGGGCTGCGAGCAATCAGCCCCAGCATTTT.

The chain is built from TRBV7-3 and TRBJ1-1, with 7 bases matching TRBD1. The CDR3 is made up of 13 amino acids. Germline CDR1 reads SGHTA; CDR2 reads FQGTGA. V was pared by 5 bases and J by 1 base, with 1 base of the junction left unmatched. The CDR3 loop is CASSRQGNTEAFF. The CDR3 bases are TGTGCCAGCAGCAGACAGGGGAACACTGAAGCTTTCTTT.

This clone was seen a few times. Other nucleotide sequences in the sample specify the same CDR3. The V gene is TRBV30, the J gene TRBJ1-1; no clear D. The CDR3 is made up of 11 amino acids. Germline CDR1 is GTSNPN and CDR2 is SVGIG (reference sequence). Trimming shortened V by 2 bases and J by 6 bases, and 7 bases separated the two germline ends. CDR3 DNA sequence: TGTGCCTGGAGTCTCGGAGCTGAAGCTTTCTTT. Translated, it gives CAWSLGAEAFF.

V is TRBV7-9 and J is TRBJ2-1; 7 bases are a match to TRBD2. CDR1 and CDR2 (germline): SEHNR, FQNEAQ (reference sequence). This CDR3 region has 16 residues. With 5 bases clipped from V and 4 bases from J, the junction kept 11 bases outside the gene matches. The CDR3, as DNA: TGTGCCAGCAGCAGGACCCCTAGCGGAGAGTACAATGAGCAGTTCTTC. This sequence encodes CASSRTPSGEYNEQFF.

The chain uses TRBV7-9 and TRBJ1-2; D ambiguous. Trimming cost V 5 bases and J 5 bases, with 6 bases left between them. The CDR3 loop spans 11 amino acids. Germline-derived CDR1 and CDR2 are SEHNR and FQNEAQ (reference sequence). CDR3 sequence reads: CASSATYGYTF. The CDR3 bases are TGTGCCAGCAGCGCCACGTATGGCTACACCTTC.

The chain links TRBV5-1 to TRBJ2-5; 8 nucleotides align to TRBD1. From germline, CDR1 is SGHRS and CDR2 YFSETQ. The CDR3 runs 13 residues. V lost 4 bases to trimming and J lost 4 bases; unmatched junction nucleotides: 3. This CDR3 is CASSPQGGETQYF. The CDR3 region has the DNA TGCGCCAGCAGCCCACAGGGGGGAGAGACCCAGTACTTC.

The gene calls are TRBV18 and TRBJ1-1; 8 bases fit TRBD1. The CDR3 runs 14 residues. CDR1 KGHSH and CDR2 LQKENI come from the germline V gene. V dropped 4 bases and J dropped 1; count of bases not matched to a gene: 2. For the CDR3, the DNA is TGTGCCAGCTCACTTGGGACAGGGAACACTGAAGCTTTCTTT. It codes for CASSLGTGNTEAFF.

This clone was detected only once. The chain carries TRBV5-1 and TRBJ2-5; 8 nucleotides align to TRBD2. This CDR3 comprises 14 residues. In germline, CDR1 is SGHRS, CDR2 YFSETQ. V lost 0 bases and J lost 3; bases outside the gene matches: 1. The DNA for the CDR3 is TGCGCCAGCAGCTTGGTCGGGGGGGAAGAGACCCAGTACTTC. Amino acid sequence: CASSLVGGEETQYF.

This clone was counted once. CDR3 sequence: CASSHDPGQGDPGEKLFF. CDR3 DNA sequence: TGTGCCAGCAGCCACGACCCGGGACAGGGGGACCCTGGTGAAAAACTGTTTTTT. The chain joins TRBV4-2 to TRBJ1-4, with TRBD1 matching 11 bases. CDR1 LGHNA and CDR2 YNFKEQ come from the germline V gene. CDR3 length: 18 amino acids. After removal of 3 bases from V and 7 bases from J, the junction contained 13 bases not matched to a gene.

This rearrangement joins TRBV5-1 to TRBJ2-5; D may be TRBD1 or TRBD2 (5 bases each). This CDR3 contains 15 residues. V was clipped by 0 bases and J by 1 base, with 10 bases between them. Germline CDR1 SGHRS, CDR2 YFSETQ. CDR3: CASSLAGTFQETQYF. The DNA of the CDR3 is TGCGCCAGCAGCTTGGCCGGGACGTTCCAAGAGACCCAGTACTTC.

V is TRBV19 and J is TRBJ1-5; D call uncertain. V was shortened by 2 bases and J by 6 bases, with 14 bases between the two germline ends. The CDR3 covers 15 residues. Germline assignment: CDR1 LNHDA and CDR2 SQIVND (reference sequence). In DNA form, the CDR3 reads TGTGCCAGTAGTATAAGCCAGGCGCAGGTTCAGCCCCAGCATTTT. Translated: CASSISQAQVQPQHF. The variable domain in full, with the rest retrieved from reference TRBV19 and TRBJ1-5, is DGGITQSPKYLFRKEGQNVTLSCEQNLNHDAMYWYRQDPGQGLRLIYYSQIVNDFQKGDIAEGYSVSREKKESFPLTVTSAQKNPTAFYLCASSISQAQVQPQHFGDGTRLSIL.

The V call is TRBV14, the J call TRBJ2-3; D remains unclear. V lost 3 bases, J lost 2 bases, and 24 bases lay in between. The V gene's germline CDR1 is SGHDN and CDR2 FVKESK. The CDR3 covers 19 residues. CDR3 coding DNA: TGTGCCAGCAGCCATGATAATTATGTCAGCGTAGACCCCACAGATACGCAGTATTTT. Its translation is CASSHDNYVSVDPTDTQYF.

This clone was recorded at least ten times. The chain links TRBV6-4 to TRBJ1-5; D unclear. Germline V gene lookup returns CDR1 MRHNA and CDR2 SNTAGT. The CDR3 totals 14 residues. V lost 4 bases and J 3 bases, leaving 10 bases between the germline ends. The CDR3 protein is CASSGADHNQPQHF. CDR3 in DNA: TGTGCCAGCAGTGGGGCAGACCACAATCAGCCCCAGCATTTT.

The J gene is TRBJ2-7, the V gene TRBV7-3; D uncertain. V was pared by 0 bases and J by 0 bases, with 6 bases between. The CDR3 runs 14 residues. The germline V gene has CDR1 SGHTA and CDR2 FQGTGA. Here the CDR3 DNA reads TGTGCCAGCAGCTTAACCCCACTCTCCTACGAGCAGTACTTC. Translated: CASSLTPLSYEQYF.

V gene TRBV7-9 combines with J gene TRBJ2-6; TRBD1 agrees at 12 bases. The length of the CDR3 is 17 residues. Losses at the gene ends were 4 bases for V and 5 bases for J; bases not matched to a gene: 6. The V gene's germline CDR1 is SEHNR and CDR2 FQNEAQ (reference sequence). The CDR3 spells CASSSGTGGAWANVLTF. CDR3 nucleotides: TGTGCCAGCAGCTCCGGGACAGGGGGCGCTTGGGCCAACGTCCTGACTTTC.

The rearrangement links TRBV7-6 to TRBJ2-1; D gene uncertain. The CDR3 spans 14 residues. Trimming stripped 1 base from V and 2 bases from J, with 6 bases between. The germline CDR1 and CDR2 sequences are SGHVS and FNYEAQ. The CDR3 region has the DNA TGTGCCAGCAGCTTAGGGGCACCCTACAATGAGCAGTTCTTC. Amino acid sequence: CASSLGAPYNEQFF.

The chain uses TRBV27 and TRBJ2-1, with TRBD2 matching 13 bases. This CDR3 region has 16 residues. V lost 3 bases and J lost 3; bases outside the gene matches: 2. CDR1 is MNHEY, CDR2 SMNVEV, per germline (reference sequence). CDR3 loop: CASSFGLAGDYNEQFF. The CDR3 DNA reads TGTGCCAGCAGTTTCGGACTAGCGGGAGACTACAATGAGCAGTTCTTC.